The sequence of this TCR beta chain was determined in a study of blood T cells in healthy people across ages. This clonotype occurred a few times. A second about 7 to 12 cycle PCR used barcoded and J-beta primers. TCRdb reanalysed the 5' RACE reads using MiXCR and keeps one entry per CDR3 protein. The sample lists fewer than 1 million distinct CDR3 sequences, more than 40% occurring once. V dropped 6 bases and J dropped 1; count of bases not matched to a gene: 10. The CDR3 extends over 17 amino acids. The source is a man aged 60-69 years in good health. The chain joins TRBV12-3 or TRBV12-4 to TRBJ2-7, with TRBD2 matching over 12 bases. Input material: blood. This CDR3 reads CASSQGRTSGASYEQYF. The DNA of the CDR3 is TGTGCCAGCAGCCAAGGCCGGACTAGCGGGGCTTCCTACGAGCAGTACTTC.